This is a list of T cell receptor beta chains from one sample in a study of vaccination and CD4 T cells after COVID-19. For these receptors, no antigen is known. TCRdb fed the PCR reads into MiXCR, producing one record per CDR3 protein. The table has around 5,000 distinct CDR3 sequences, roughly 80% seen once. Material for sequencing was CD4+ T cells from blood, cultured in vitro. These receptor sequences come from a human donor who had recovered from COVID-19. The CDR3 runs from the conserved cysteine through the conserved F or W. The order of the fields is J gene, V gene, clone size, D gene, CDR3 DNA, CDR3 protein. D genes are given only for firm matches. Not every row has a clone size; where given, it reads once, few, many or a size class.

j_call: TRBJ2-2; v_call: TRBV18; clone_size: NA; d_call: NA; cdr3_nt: TGTGCCAGCTCACCACTTACCGGGGACACCGGGGAGCTGTTTTTT; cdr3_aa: CASSPLTGDTGELFF
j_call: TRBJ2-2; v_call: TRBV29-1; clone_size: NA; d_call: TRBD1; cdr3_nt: TGCAGCGGCAAGGTGGGACAGGTGAACACCGGGGAGCTGTTTTTT; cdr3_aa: CSGKVGQVNTGELFF
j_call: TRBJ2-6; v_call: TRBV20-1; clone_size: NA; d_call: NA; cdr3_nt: TGCAGTGCTAGGCCGCCTTTCGGGGCTGGGGCCAACGTCCTGACTTTC; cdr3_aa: CSARPPFGAGANVLTF
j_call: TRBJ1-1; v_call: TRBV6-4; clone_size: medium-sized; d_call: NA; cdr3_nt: TGTGCCAGCAAACAGGGACCTTTTGTGAACACTGAAGCTTTCTTT; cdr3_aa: CASKQGPFVNTEAFF
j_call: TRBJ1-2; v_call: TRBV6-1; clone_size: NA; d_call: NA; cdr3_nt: TGTGCCAGCAGTGAAGTTGTCAGGGATGGCTACACCTTC; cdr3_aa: CASSEVVRDGYTF
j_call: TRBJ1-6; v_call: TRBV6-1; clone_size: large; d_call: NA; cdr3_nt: TGTGCCAGCAGTGAGAGGGGGTTTAACTCACCCCTCCACTTT; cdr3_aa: CASSERGFNSPLHF
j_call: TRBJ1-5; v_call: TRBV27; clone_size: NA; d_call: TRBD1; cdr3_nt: TGTGCCAGCAGTTATGCTCGGGACAGGGTGCTAAATCAGCCCCAGCATTTT; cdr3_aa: CASSYARDRVLNQPQHF
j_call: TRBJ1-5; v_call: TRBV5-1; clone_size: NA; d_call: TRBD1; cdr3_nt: TGCGCCAGCAGCCCAGGGACAGATTATCAGCCCCAGCATTTT; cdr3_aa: CASSPGTDYQPQHF
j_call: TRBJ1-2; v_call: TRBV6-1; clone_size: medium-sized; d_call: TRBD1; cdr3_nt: TGTGCCAGCACCTCAAGGGCAGGGGGAGTCTATGGCTACACCTTC; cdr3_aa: CASTSRAGGVYGYTF
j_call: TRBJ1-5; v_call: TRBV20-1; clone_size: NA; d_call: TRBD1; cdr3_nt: TGCAGTGCTCCGGGACAGGATGGCTATAGGGGCAATCAGCCCCAGCATTTT; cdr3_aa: CSAPGQDGYRGNQPQHF
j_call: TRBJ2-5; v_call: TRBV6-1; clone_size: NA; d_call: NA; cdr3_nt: TGTGCCATCAGTGAGGCCCCGGGCGGGACCCAGTACTTC; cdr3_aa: CAISEAPGGTQYF
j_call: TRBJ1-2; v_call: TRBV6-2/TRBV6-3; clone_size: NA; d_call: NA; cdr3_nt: TGTGCCACCCATCCCAGAGGGTCGGGAGGCTACACCTTC; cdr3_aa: CATHPRGSGGYTF
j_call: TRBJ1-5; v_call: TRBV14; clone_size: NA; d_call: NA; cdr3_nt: TGTGCCAGCAGCCAAGTGGGGGGGAACCAGCCCCAGCATTTT; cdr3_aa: CASSQVGGNQPQHF
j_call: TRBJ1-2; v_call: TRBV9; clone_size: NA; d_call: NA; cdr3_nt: TGTGCCAGCAGCCCCGGGGGGCAGACTTATGGCTACACCTTC; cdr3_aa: CASSPGGQTYGYTF
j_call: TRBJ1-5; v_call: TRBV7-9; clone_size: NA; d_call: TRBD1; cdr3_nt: TGTGCCAGCAGCTTAGTGACAGGGGCGAACAATCAGCCCCAGCATTTT; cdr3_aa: CASSLVTGANNQPQHF
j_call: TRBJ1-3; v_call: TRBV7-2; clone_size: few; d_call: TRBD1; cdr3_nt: TGTGCCAGCAGCTCCCCCAGGTTCCGGGACAGGAAGAGCTCTGGAAACACCATATATTTT; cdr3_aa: CASSSPRFRDRKSSGNTIYF
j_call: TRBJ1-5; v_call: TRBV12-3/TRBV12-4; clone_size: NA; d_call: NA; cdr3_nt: TGTGCCAGCAGTCCCAGGGGAGTAGGGAATCAGCCCCAGCATTTT; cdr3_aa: CASSPRGVGNQPQHF
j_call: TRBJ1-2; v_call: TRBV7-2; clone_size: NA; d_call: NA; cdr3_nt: TGTGCCAGCAGCTCCCGGGGTGCTTATGGCTACACCTTC; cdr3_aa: CASSSRGAYGYTF
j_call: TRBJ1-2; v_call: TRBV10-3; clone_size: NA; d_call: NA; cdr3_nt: TGTGCCATCAAGGAGGACCCCCATGGCTACACCTTC; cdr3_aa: CAIKEDPHGYTF
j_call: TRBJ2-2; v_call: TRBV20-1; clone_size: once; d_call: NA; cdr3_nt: TGCAGTGCTAGACGAATAAACGGTGAAGGGGAGCTGTTTTTT; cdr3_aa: CSARRINGEGELFF
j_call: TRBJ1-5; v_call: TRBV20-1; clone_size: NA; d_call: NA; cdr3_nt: TGCAGTGCTAGCTCCGGGACACCTTATAGCAATCAGCCCCAGCATTTT; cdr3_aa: CSASSGTPYSNQPQHF
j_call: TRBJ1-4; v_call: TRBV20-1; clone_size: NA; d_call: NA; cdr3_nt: TGCAGTGCCAGACCACGTGAAAAACTGTTTTTT; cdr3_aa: CSARPREKLFF
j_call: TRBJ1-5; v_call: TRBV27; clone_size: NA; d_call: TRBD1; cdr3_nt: TGTGCCAGCAGAGGGACAGGGGGTGCTCAGCTCCAGCATTTT; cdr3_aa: CASRGTGGAQLQHF
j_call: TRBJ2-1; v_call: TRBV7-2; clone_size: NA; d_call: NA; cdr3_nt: TGTGCCAGCAGCTTAAGTCAAAGCTCCTACAATGAGCAGTTCTTC; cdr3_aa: CASSLSQSSYNEQFF
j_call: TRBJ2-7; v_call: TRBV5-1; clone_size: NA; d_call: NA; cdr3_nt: TGCGCCAGCAGCTTGGTAACTACGGTCGAGCAGTACTTC; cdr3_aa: CASSLVTTVEQYF
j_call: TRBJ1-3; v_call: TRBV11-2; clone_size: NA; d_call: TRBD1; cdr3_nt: TGTGCCAGCAGACCGACAGGGACCTCTGGAAACACCATATATTTT; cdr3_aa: CASRPTGTSGNTIYF
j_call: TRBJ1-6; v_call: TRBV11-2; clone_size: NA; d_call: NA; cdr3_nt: TGTGCCAGCAGCTTAGATTGGGGCCTGTCCTATAATTCACCCCTCCACTTT; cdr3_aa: CASSLDWGLSYNSPLHF
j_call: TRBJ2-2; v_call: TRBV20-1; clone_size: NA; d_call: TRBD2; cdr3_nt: TGCAGTGCTAGGAAAGCGGGGTACACCGGGGAGCTGTTTTTT; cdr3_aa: CSARKAGYTGELFF
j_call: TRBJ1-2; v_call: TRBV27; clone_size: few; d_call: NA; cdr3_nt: TGTGCCAGCTCCCGCCGGGGGGCGAACTATGGCTACACCTTC; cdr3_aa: CASSRRGANYGYTF
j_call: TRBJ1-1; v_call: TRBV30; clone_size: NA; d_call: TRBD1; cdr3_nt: TGTGCCTGGAGCCCTCTGGGACAGCACACTGAAGCTTTCTTT; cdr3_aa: CAWSPLGQHTEAFF
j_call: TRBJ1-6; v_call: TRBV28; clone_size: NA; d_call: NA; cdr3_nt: TGTGCCAGCAGTTCATTTACGCGATTCGGACAAGACAATTCACCCCTCCACTTT; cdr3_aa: CASSSFTRFGQDNSPLHF
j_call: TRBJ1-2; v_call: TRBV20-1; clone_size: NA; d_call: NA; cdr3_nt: TGCAGTGCTCCTCGACAGGCTTCCTCCTCGCTCTATGGCTACACCTTC; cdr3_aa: CSAPRQASSSLYGYTF
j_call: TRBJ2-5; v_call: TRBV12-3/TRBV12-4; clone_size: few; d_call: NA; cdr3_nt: TGTGCCAGCAGTTTACAGACTCAAGAGACCCAGTACTTC; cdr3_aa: CASSLQTQETQYF
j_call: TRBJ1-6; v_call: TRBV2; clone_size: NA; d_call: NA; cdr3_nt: TGTGCCAGCAGGGAGGACCTTTCACCCCTCCACTTT; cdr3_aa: CASREDLSPLHF
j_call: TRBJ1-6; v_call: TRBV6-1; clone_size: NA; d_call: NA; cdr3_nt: TGTGCCAGCAGTAAGACTACTGCCTTGAATAATTCACCCCTCCACTTT; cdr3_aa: CASSKTTALNNSPLHF
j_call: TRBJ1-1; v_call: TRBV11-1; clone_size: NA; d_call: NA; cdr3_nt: TGTGCCAGCAGCTCCTCCCAACAGGGAAGAGGTACTGAAGCTTTCTTT; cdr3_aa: CASSSSQQGRGTEAFF
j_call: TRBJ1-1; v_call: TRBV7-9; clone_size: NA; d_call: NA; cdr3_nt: TGTGCCAGCAGCTTAGCGGGGGCGAGCACTGAAGCTTTCTTT; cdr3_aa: CASSLAGASTEAFF
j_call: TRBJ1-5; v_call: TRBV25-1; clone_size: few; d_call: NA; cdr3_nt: TGTGCCAGCAGTGAAGGCGGCCAGCCCCAGCATTTT; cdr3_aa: CASSEGGQPQHF
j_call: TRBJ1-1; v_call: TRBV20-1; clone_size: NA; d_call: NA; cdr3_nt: TGCAGTGCCCCCGGCCAGGGAAACACTGAAGCTTTCTTT; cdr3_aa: CSAPGQGNTEAFF
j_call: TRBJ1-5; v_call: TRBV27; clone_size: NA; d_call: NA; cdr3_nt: TGTGCCAGCAGTGCCCCTCACGGGGGCTCCAGAAGCAATCAGCCCCAGCATTTT; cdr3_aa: CASSAPHGGSRSNQPQHF
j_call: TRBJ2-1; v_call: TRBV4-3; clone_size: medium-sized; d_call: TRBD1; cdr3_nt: TGCGCCAGCAGCCAAGATCGAGGGGGCGGGTATGAGCAGTTCTTC; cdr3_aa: CASSQDRGGGYEQFF
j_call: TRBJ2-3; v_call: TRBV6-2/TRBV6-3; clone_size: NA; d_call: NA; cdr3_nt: TGTGCCAGCACTCGCCTTGGAGGCGGAAACACGCAGTATTTT; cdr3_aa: CASTRLGGGNTQYF
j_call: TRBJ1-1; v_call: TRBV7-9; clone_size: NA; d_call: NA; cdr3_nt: TGTGCCAGCAGATCAAACACTGAAGCTTTCTTT; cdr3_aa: CASRSNTEAFF
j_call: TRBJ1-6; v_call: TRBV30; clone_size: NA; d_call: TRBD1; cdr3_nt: TGTGCCTGCCGGGGACAGATGAATTCACCCCTCCACTTT; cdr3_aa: CACRGQMNSPLHF
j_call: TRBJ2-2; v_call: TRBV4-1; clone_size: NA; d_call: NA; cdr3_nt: TGCGCCAGCAGCCCTGGGGGGACATCGAACACCGGGGAGCTGTTTTTT; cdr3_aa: CASSPGGTSNTGELFF
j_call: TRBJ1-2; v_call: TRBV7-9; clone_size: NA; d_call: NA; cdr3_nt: TGTGCCAGCAGTTTCCGGTCCTATGGCTACACCTTC; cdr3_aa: CASSFRSYGYTF
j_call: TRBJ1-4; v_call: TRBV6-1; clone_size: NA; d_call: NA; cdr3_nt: TGTGCCAGCAGCCTCAGGGAAAAACTGTTTTTT; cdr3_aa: CASSLREKLFF
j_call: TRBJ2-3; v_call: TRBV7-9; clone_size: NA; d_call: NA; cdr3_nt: TGTGCCAGCAGCTTAGACGGACTGTGGGCCAAAGATACGCAGTATTTT; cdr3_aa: CASSLDGLWAKDTQYF
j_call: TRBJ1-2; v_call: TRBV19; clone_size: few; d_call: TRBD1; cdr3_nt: TGTGCCAGTAGTATTCCCTCCTCGACAGGGTTCTATGGCTACACCTTC; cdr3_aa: CASSIPSSTGFYGYTF
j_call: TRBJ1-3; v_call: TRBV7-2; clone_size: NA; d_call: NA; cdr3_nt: TGTGCCAGCACCCAATATAGGGGGAGAAACACCATATATTTT; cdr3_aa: CASTQYRGRNTIYF
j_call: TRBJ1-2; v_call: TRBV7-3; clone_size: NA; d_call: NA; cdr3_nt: TGTGCCAGCAGCTCAACAGCAGTCCATGGCTACACCTTC; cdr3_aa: CASSSTAVHGYTF
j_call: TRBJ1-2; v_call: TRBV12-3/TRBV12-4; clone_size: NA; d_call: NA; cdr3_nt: TGTGCCAGCAGTTTAAAGTTGGGAGGGGTCGGCTACACCTTC; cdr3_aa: CASSLKLGGVGYTF
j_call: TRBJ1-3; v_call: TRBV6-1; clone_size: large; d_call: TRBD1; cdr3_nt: TGTGCCAGCAGGCGACAGGGGGCCTCTGGAAACACCATATATTTT; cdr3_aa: CASRRQGASGNTIYF
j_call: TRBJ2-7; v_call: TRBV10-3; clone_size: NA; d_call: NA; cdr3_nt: TGTGCCATCAGTGGTGACAGTTCCAATTGGTACGAGCAGTACTTC; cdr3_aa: CAISGDSSNWYEQYF
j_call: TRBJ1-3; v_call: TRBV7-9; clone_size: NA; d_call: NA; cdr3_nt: TGTGCCAGCAGCTTAGCAGCGTTCTCGGGAAACACCATATATTTT; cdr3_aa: CASSLAAFSGNTIYF